The 12 T cell receptor beta chains below all came from one sample that was sequenced in a study of cytomegalovirus exposure and HLA in healthy donors. The PCR had 60 Vbeta and 13 Jbeta primers. Sequenced by immunoSEQ multiplex PCR; TCRdb stores in-frame clones only, minus some. The sample gives fewer than 150,000 clones, 75% to 80% of which show up once; 4.5% to 6% is in the top ten. The source material was PBMCs. These receptors originate from a woman aged 45-65 years in good health and CMV-seronegative.

This clone was counted a few times. The genes are TRBV6-5 and TRBJ2-7, with TRBD1 identical over 7 bases. The CDR3 contains 14 residues. V shed 4 bases, J shed 5 bases, and the junction held 8 bases outside the gene matches. CDR1 and CDR2 (germline): MNHEY, SVGAGI. The CDR3 loop reads CASSSPGQLNEQYF. The CDR3, as DNA: TGTGCCAGCAGTTCACCGGGACAGCTGAACGAGCAGTACTTC.

The CDR3 here is CASSLGRPDEQFF. CDR3 DNA sequence: TGTGCCAGCAGTTTGGGGCGGCCGGATGAGCAGTTCTTC. The chain joins TRBV6-6 to TRBJ2-1; possibly TRBD1 for D (5 bases). Per the germline V gene, CDR1 is MNHNY and CDR2 is SVGAGI (reference sequence). The CDR3 extends over 13 amino acids. V lost 4 bases, J lost 8 bases, and 12 bases lay in between.

The rearrangement uses TRBV5-4 and TRBJ2-3; 7 bases match TRBD2. This CDR3 has 16 residues. With V trimmed by 1 base and J by 6 bases, 11 bases remained unmatched. Per the germline V gene, CDR1 is SGHNT and CDR2 is YYREEE (reference sequence). For the CDR3, the DNA is TGTGCCAGCAGCTTGTATCGGACGGGGGGTTCTGATACGCAGTATTTT. Translated: CASSLYRTGGSDTQYF.

This rearrangement joins TRBV2 to TRBJ1-2, with TRBD1 identical over 7 bases. Unmatched junction bases numbered 10, after V lost 4 bases and J lost 5 bases. The length of the CDR3 is 15 residues. Germline V gene lookup returns CDR1 SNHLY and CDR2 FYNNEI. CDR3 sequence reads: CASSGTGTDWYGYTF. The CDR3 DNA reads as TGTGCCAGCAGTGGGACAGGAACCGATTGGTATGGCTACACCTTC.

The count of this clone is one. The chain employs TRBV4-1 and TRBJ2-7, with D unresolved. This CDR3 spans 13 amino acids. V lost 5 bases and J lost 7, with 15 bases in between. CDR1 MGHRA and CDR2 YSYEKL come from the germline V gene. The CDR3 spells CASSFQSHGEQYF. The CDR3 DNA sequence: TGCGCCAGCAGCTTTCAGAGTCACGGGGAGCAGTACTTC.

The rearrangement links TRBV28 to TRBJ1-5, with 7 bases fitting TRBD1. Trimming at V came to 8 bases and at J to 6 bases, leaving 4 bases not matched to a gene. Germline CDR1 MDHEN, CDR2 SYDVKM. The CDR3 sequence is 12 residues long. The CDR3 coding sequence is TGTGCCAGCCGACAGGGTGGTCAGCCCCAGCATTTT. Protein product: CASRQGGQPQHF. The whole variable domain, filled in from reference TRBV28 and TRBJ1-5, reads DVKVTQSSRYLVKRTGEKVFLECVQDMDHENMFWYRQDPGLGLRLIYFSYDVKMKEKGDIPEGYSVSREKKERFSLILESASTNQTSMYLCASRQGGQPQHFGDGTRLSIL.

This clone was detected only once. The chain recombines TRBV5-1 with TRBJ1-1; 7 nucleotides line up with TRBD1. The V gene end was trimmed by 4 bases and the J gene end by 5 bases; junction bases not matched to a gene: 5. The CDR3 has 13 amino acids. Germline V lookup: CDR1 SGHRS, CDR2 YFSETQ. CDR3 amino acids: CASSTAGGTEAFF. The CDR3 nucleotides are TGCGCCAGCAGCACAGCAGGGGGGACTGAAGCTTTCTTT.

V and J are TRBV9 and TRBJ2-7; possible D gene TRBD2, 6 bases. The CDR3 length is 14 residues. Germline V lookup: CDR1 SGDLS, CDR2 YYNGEE. V was pared by 3 bases and J by 2 bases, with 12 bases between. The CDR3 region has the DNA TGTGCCAGCAGCGCAGCGGGCGGGCCCTACGAGCAGTACTTC. It codes for CASSAAGGPYEQYF.

The V and J genes are TRBV7-2 and TRBJ1-5; no definite D call. The germline gives CDR1 SGHTA, CDR2 FQGNSA. Between the trimmed V and J ends, which lost 5 bases and 0 bases, there was a span of 8 bases. The CDR3 loop spans 14 amino acids. CDR3 nucleotide sequence: TGTGCCAGCAGCGCGGCTTATAGCAATCAGCCCCAGCATTTT. It codes for CASSAAYSNQPQHF.

The V call is TRBV7-3, the J call TRBJ2-3; D ambiguous. Germline loops: CDR1 SGHTA, CDR2 FQGTGA. V was cut by 2 bases and J by 4 bases, with 7 bases left in between. CDR3 length: 13 residues. CDR3 sequence reads: CASSLGRADTQYF. In DNA form, the CDR3 reads TGTGCCAGCAGCTTAGGTCGGGCAGATACGCAGTATTTT.

J is TRBJ1-5 and V is TRBV15; 10 bases align to TRBD1. The CDR3 covers 19 residues. The germline CDR1 and CDR2 sequences are LNHNV and YYDKDF (reference sequence). V dropped 3 bases and J dropped 3; count of bases not matched to a gene: 14. In nucleotides, the CDR3 is TGTGCCACCAGCAGCGCCCACGGGGACAGGGGCCGGGACAATCAGCCCCAGCATTTT. Translated: CATSSAHGDRGRDNQPQHF.

This rearrangement joins TRBV10-3 to TRBJ1-4; 9 positions agree with TRBD1. This CDR3 region has 12 residues. V dropped 4 bases and J dropped 14; count of bases not matched to a gene: 5. CDR1 ENHRY and CDR2 SYGVKD come from the germline V gene. The CDR3 sequence: CAISGTGELLFF. CDR3 nucleotide sequence: TGTGCCATCAGTGGGACAGGGGAATTGCTGTTTTTT.